This TCR beta chain was obtained from a study of cytomegalovirus exposure and HLA in healthy donors. Per germline, CDR1 SGHVS and CDR2 FQNEAQ. This CDR3 comprises 17 residues. Note on this clone: Its antigen is not identified.

PCR employed 60 Vbeta and 13 Jbeta primers. Sequencing was performed with immunoSEQ multiplex PCR; in TCRdb, only in-frame clones are kept and a portion is missing. This repertoire includes about 39,000 clones. General study findings and limits: Earlier analysis found most TCR beta V segments productive about 87% or about 30% of the time. The study labeled 150 or so TCR beta chains cytomegalovirus-associated. Roughly uniform sequencing depth across donors was assumed, possibly incorrectly.

The sample consisted of PBMCs. This chain uses TRBV7-8 with TRBJ2-5; TRBD2 aligns across 16 bases. The last part of the DNA fits TRBJ2-7 better; the J call may be wrong. This TCR came from a woman aged 30 to 39 in good health and CMV-seropositive. The CDR3 loop is CASSSGTSGGAVYEQYF. CDR3 bases: TGTGCCAGCAGCTCCGGGACTAGCGGGGGGGCCGTCTACGAGCAGTACTTC.